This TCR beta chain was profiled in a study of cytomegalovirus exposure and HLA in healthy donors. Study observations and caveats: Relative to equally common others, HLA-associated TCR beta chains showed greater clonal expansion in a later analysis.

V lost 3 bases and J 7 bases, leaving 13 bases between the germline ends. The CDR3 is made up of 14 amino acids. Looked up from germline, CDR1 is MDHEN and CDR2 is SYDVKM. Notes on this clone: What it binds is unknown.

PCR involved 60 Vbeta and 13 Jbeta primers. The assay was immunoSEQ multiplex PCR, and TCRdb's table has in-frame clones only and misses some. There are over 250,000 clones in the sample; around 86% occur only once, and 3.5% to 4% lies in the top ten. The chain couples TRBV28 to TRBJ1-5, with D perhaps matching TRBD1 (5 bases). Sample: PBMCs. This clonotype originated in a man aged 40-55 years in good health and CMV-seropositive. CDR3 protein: CASSLGGLRQPQHF. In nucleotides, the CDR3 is TGTGCCAGCAGTTTGGGGGGTCTACGGCAGCCCCAGCATTTT.